Sequencing of this TCR beta chain was carried out in a study of blood T cells in healthy people across ages (dated by TCRdb to 2014 to 2015). In terms of the full investigation: In model experiments, template switching captured roughly one uniquely barcoded TCR beta cDNA molecule for every two T cells. Using deep sequencing normalized with unique cDNA molecular identifiers, the study measured how TCR beta repertoire diversity changes with age. The donors were divided into four age groups: young (average about 15 years), middle-aged (around 41), aged (about 56) and long-lived (nearly 85). To avoid experimental bias, donors of different ages were randomly spread across the sequencing lanes. Using the same blood draw, the study looked at two additional independent replicas of 1 million unique cDNA reads for two donors, one aged 18 to 30 and the other aged 80 or older. What the work shows at the level of the full study, not this receptor alone: Donor CMV infection status was unknown, potentially confounding age-related changes in expanded clonotypes. The percentage of naive T cells measured by flow cytometry correlated strongly with observed TCR beta diversity. Observed TCR beta diversity per million T cells fell roughly linearly with age, and a significant reduction was already apparent by age roughly 40. Estimates of total diversity based on one million sequenced T cells were regarded as lower bounds and as underestimates. Compared with the aged group, the long-lived group had more naive CD4+ T cells, fewer expanded clones and increased TCR diversity, suggesting age selection. Because profiling used bulk unsorted PBMCs, naive and antigen-experienced compartments could not be compared conclusively.

A note on this clonotype: No cognate antigen has been identified for it. No quality values exist for individual bases; no much larger clone is one base distant.

The method behind the library was 5' RACE. Sequencing instrument: Illumina HiSeq 2500. A second PCR of roughly 6 to 11 cycles was run with a J-beta primer mix and a sample-barcoded 5' primer. A template-switch 5' adaptor carrying 12 random nucleotides introduced a unique molecular identifier onto each TCR beta cDNA molecule. Each sample yielded at least 2.5 million CDR3-containing paired-end reads. First-strand cDNA synthesis was performed from all RNA using the Mint cDNA synthesis kit, with priming by a TRBC-specific oligonucleotide. After uracil-DNA glycosylase treatment, a first 18-cycle PCR used universal primers M1SS and BC2_uni_R on all cDNA. On the authors' methods: For normalization, 1 million high-quality reads, each with a distinct molecular identifier, were randomly selected from each sample. Instead of being binned into consensus sequences, reads with shared molecular identifiers were discarded. MiTCR, run with a Q25 quality threshold and the strictest error-elimination algorithm, handled CDR3 identification, clonotype clustering and error correction. Lower-bound total TCR beta diversity was estimated with a nonparametric unseen species model using Euler transformation. TCRdb cleaned the public reads at Q25 with fastp, built clones with MiXCR and kept in-frame beta chains. Each entry is one CDR3 protein sequence, shown with its most common DNA and genes. The V and J calls come from TCRdb's annotation, not from the publication. The sample table records 1.5 million to 2 million distinct CDR3 sequences; approximately 28% of these occur just once. Approximately 7.7% of the sample is taken by the ten largest.

Measured from the cysteine to the phenylalanine, the CDR3 is 15 residues long. Only CDR3 DNA is held: 45 bases, read in frame from base 1. From a lookup of the germline V gene, CDR1 and CDR2 are SGHRS and YFSETQ. Trimming removed 4 bases from V and 9 bases from J, leaving 20 bases between the germline ends. Systemically healthy Caucasian individuals from Russia, 39 in total and aged roughly 6 to 90 years, were included as donors. Each donor gave about 9.7 milliliters of peripheral blood, drawn into EDTA-treated Vacutainer tubes. Ficoll-Paque density-gradient centrifugation was used to isolate PBMCs, with at least 7 million per sample. Total RNA, at least 5.5 micrograms per sample, was extracted from PBMCs with Trizol reagent. For every donor, an aliquot of PBMCs went through flow cytometry to measure the percentages of naive CD45RAhigh/CD27high T cells.

Sequencing used blood. The rearrangement combines TRBV5-1 with TRBJ2-1; the D gene is tentatively TRBD1 or TRBD2, each matching 7 bases. The source is a young woman in good health. The bases are TGCGCCAGCAGCCATTTATCCCCAGGGGGGGCTGAGCAGTTCTTC. This encodes CASSHLSPGGAEQFF.